This T cell receptor (beta chain) was documented in a study of T cell responses to AZD1222 COVID-19 vaccine. Study observations and caveats: Samples come after the peak T cell response, not at day 14. Two AZD1222 doses significantly raised spike-specific TCR breadth and depth over controls. Most donors were white British, females outnumbered males, and clonal diversity was possibly underestimated.

Of note for this clone: No antigen is known for it.

The method was immunoSEQ multiplex PCR; TCRdb's version includes in-frame clones alone and lacks a portion of them. Here the sample spans some 84,000 clones, 70% to 90% being singletons. Timing groups of about 4 and about 12 weeks for second doses were pooled. CDR3 length: 17 residues. Trimming removed 4 bases from V and 8 bases from J, with 25 bases in between. Germline V gene data show CDR1 as SGDLS and CDR2 as YYNGEE. The rearrangement joins TRBV9 to TRBJ2-1; maybe TRBD2 (6 bases). The sequence was obtained from an adult who received the AZD1222 COVID-19 vaccine. The sample consisted of peripheral blood, taken 28 days after the second AZD1222 dose. The CDR3 sequence is CASSNVVRTKNIDEQFF. The CDR3, as DNA: TGTGCCAGCAGCAACGTAGTTAGGACTAAGAATATCGATGAGCAGTTCTTC.